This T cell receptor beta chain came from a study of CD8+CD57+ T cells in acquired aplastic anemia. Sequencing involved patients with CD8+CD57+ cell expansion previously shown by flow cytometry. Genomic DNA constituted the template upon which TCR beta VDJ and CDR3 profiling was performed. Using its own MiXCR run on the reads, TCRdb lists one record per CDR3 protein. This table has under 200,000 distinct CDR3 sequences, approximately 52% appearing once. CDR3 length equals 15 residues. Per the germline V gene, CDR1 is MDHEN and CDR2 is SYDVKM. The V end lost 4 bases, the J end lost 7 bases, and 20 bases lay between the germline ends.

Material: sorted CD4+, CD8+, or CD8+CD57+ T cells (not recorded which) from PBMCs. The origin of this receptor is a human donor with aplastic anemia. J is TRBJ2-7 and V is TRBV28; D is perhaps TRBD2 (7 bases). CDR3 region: CASSSYHAGAGEQYF. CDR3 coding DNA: TGTGCCAGCAGTTCCTACCATGCGGGGGCCGGGGAGCAGTACTTC.